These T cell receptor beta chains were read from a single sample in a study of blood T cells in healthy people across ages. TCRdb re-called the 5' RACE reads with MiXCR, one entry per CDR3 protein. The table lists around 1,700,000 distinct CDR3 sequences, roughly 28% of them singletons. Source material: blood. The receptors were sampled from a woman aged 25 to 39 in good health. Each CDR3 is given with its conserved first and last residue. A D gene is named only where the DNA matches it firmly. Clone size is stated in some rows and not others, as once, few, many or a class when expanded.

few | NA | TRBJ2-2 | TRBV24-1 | CATSDLPGTASTGELFF | TGTGCCACCAGTGATTTGCCGGGGACGGCTTCCACCGGGGAGCTGTTTTTT
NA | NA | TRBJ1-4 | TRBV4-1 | CASSQDWAGRAGFEKLFF | TGCGCCAGCAGCCAAGATTGGGCGGGCAGGGCAGGCTTTGAAAAACTGTTTTTT
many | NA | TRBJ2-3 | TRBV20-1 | CSARDRAVNTDTQYF | TGCAGTGCTAGAGACCGAGCGGTAAACACAGATACGCAGTATTTT
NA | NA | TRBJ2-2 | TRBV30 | CASTGKSGELFF | TGTGCCTCCACAGGGAAGTCCGGGGAGCTGTTTTTT
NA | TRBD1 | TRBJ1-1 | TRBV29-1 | CSVQGAGRSEAFF | TGCAGCGTGCAGGGGGCTGGGAGATCTGAAGCTTTCTTT
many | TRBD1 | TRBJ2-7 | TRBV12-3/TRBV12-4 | CASTNSGTGVFEQYF | TGTGCCAGCACAAACTCCGGGACAGGGGTGTTCGAGCAGTACTTC
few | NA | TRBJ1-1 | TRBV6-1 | CASSAWGGNAEAFF | TGTGCCAGCAGTGCATGGGGGGGGAATGCTGAAGCTTTCTTT
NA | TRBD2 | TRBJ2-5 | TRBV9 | CAGSVAVVAGQETQYF | TGTGCCGGCAGCGTAGCGGTAGTAGCGGGGCAAGAGACCCAGTACTTC
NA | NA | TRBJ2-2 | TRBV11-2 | CASSTVNEAGELFF | TGTGCCAGCAGTACAGTCAATGAGGCCGGGGAGCTGTTTTTT
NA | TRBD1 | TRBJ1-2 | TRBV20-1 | CSARHGQGNGYTF | TGCAGTGCTAGACACGGACAGGGTAATGGCTACACCTTC
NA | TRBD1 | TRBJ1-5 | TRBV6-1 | CASNPPGGQGVQPQHF | TGTGCCAGCAATCCCCCGGGAGGACAGGGGGTTCAGCCCCAGCATTTT
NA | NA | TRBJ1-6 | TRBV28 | CASSLGPRVNSPLHF | TGTGCCAGCAGTTTAGGACCCAGGGTTAATTCACCCCTCCACTTT
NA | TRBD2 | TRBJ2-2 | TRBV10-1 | CASRDTSGGTGELFF | TGCGCCAGCAGGGATACTAGCGGGGGCACCGGGGAGCTGTTTTTT
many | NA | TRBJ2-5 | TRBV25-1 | CAAHPSQGWRETQYF | TGTGCCGCCCATCCGTCGCAGGGGTGGAGAGAGACCCAGTACTTC
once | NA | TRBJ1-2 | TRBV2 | CASTPRTATNYGYTF | TGTGCCAGCACCCCCCGGACAGCAACTAACTATGGCTACACCTTC